The rows below give T cell receptor beta chains drawn from one sample of a study of early T cells in non-severe SARS-CoV-2 infection. TCRdb recomputed calls from the 5' RACE reads with MiXCR, one row per CDR3 protein. The sample has 35,000 to 45,000 distinct CDR3 sequences; approximately 6.2% are singletons. The sample consisted of whole blood, taken at baseline. These receptors came from an adult who was a healthcare worker with PCR-confirmed SARS-CoV-2 infection or an uninfected control (not recorded which). The CDR3 runs from the conserved cysteine through the conserved F or W. The D gene is left open where the match is weak. Clone size, where shown, is once, few, many, or a class for clones that have expanded.

size	J	V	D	DNA	CDR3
many	TRBJ1-5	TRBV12-3/TRBV12-4	-	TGTGCCAGCATGCTAGCAGCCCATAGCAATCAGCCCCAGCATTTT	CASMLAAHSNQPQHF
many	TRBJ1-2	TRBV25-1	-	TGTGCCAGCAGTGCCCGAGAAGGCTACACCTTC	CASSAREGYTF
many	TRBJ2-7	TRBV29-1	-	TGCAGCGTTGAAGCAGAGGGTAGGGGTGGGTACGAGCAGTACTTC	CSVEAEGRGGYEQYF
few	TRBJ2-3	TRBV7-9	-	TGTGCCAGCAGCCGCCAGGGTCCTAGCACAGATACGCAGTATTTT	CASSRQGPSTDTQYF
few	TRBJ2-3	TRBV2	-	TGTGCCAGCAGTGATGTACTTAGCACAGATACGCAGTATTTT	CASSDVLSTDTQYF
few	TRBJ1-5	TRBV24-1	TRBD1	TGTGCCACCAGTGATAGTCCCGGGACAGGGTCGAGCAATCAGCCCCAGCATTTT	CATSDSPGTGSSNQPQHF
many	TRBJ1-1	TRBV11-2	-	TGTGCCAGCAGCTTAGATGGAGGGGCGAACACTGAAGCTTTCTTT	CASSLDGGANTEAFF
few	TRBJ1-1	TRBV7-9	-	TGTGCCAGCAGCTTAGCGGAGGCTGAAGCTTTCTTT	CASSLAEAEAFF
few	TRBJ2-6	TRBV5-1	TRBD1	TGCGCCAGCAGCTTGGTCAGGGACAGTCACCGCTCTGGGGCCAACGTCCTGACTTTC	CASSLVRDSHRSGANVLTF
once	TRBJ1-3	TRBV12-3/TRBV12-4	-	TGTGCCAGCAGTTTCACAATCTCTGGAAACACCATATATTTT	CASSFTISGNTIYF
many	TRBJ1-5	TRBV7-2	-	TGTGCCAGCAGCTTAGAATGGGGCCCCAATCAGCCCCAGCATTTT	CASSLEWGPNQPQHF
medium-sized	TRBJ2-7	TRBV7-2	TRBD1	TGTGCCAGCAGCTGGAGACAGGGTCCCTACGAGCAGTACTTC	CASSWRQGPYEQYF
many	TRBJ2-2	TRBV7-8	-	TGTGCCAGCACCCTGGACGCGACAGCCGCGAACACCGGGGAGCTGTTTTTT	CASTLDATAANTGELFF
many	TRBJ2-3	TRBV5-1	-	TGCGCCAGCAGCTTGGTAACAGATACGCAGTATTTT	CASSLVTDTQYF
-	TRBJ2-5	TRBV6-1	-	TGTGCCAGCAGTAACAGGGTCGGGGAGACCCAGTACTTC	CASSNRVGETQYF
many	TRBJ2-1	TRBV10-3	-	TGTGCCATCAGAAGCCGGGACTTACAGGAGCAGTTCTTC	CAIRSRDLQEQFF
few	TRBJ1-1	TRBV6-2/TRBV6-3	-	TGTGCCAGCAGTCGACCGAACACTGAAGCTTTCTTT	CASSRPNTEAFF
-	TRBJ1-5	TRBV7-9	-	TGTGCCAGCAGCTTAGCTGGGGGAGGGGGCAATCAGCCCCAGCATTTT	CASSLAGGGGNQPQHF
many	TRBJ2-5	TRBV7-2	TRBD2	TGTGCCAGCAGCTCCCGACCGGGACTAGCGGGCCAAGAGACCCAGTACTTC	CASSSRPGLAGQETQYF
many	TRBJ1-2	TRBV19	-	TGTGCCAGTAACTTCCATACTGGCTACACCTTC	CASNFHTGYTF
few	TRBJ1-1	TRBV27	TRBD1	TGTGCCAGCGGAACCGGGACAGGCCTGAACACTGAAGCTTTCTTT	CASGTGTGLNTEAFF
-	TRBJ2-3	TRBV2	-	TGTGCCAGCTGTCAGGCCGAGGGGGATACGCAGTATTTT	CASCQAEGDTQYF
many	TRBJ1-6	TRBV7-3	TRBD1	TGTGCCAGCAGGTCCGGGACAGGGATTTCACCCCTCCACTTT	CASRSGTGISPLHF
many	TRBJ1-4	TRBV7-6	-	TGTGCCAGCAGCTGGGAGGGTACGAATGAAAAACTGTTTTTT	CASSWEGTNEKLFF
few	TRBJ1-3	TRBV24-1	-	TGTGCCAGCAGGTTTAACTCTGGAAACACCATATATTTT	CASRFNSGNTIYF
few	TRBJ1-3	TRBV6-6	TRBD1	TGTGCCAGCAGAGAACAGGGGGCTCGTGGAAACACCATATATTTT	CASREQGARGNTIYF
many	TRBJ1-6	TRBV6-8	-	TGTGCCAGCAGCTCAAAAACATCACCCCTCCACTTT	CASSSKTSPLHF
many	TRBJ2-2	TRBV5-1	-	TGCGCCAGCAGCTTGGGAGGGGCCCCGAACACCGGGGAGCTGTTTTTT	CASSLGGAPNTGELFF
many	TRBJ1-1	TRBV28	TRBD1	TGTGCCAGCAGTCTCCTCGGGGACAGCATGAACACTGAAGCTTTCTTT	CASSLLGDSMNTEAFF
-	TRBJ1-4	TRBV19	-	TGTGCCAGTATTAAACCGGGGCCGGGAGAAAAACTGTTTTTT	CASIKPGPGEKLFF
many	TRBJ2-1	TRBV16	TRBD2	TGTGCCAGCAGCCCCCGCCTGGGACTAGCGTACAATGAGCAGTTCTTC	CASSPRLGLAYNEQFF
many	TRBJ1-4	TRBV4-1	-	TGCGCCAGCAGCCAAGCCAGGGGCGGGGATAATGAAAAACTGTTTTTT	CASSQARGGDNEKLFF
many	TRBJ2-7	TRBV20-1	-	TGCAGTGCTACCCAGGCCTACGAGCAGTACTTC	CSATQAYEQYF
many	TRBJ2-3	TRBV5-1	-	TGCGCCAGCAGCCTATCCCGGGACTTAGTTCTGGGCACAGATACGCAGTATTTT	CASSLSRDLVLGTDTQYF
many	TRBJ2-5	TRBV3-1	-	TGTGCCAGCACCCTATCGGGTACAGAGACCCAGTACTTC	CASTLSGTETQYF
many	TRBJ2-3	TRBV9	TRBD2	TGTGCCTCTGCGGGGGGGCCGTCTACAGATACGCAGTATTTT	CASAGGPSTDTQYF
many	TRBJ2-3	TRBV20-1	TRBD1	TGCAGTGCTAGAGCCTCCCCGGGACAGGGGGAGAAAGATACGCAGTATTTT	CSARASPGQGEKDTQYF
few	TRBJ2-1	TRBV7-2	TRBD2	TGTGCCAGCAGCTTAGTGGGGACTAGCGGGGGGGCCGATGAGCAGTTCTTC	CASSLVGTSGGADEQFF
few	TRBJ2-3	TRBV6-2/TRBV6-3	-	TGTGCCAGCCTACCAACGGAGGGCACAGATACGCAGTATTTT	CASLPTEGTDTQYF
-	TRBJ2-3	TRBV10-2	-	TGCGCCAGCAGTGACAGTCAGGCGTTGACAGATACGCAGTATTTT	CASSDSQALTDTQYF
many	TRBJ1-2	TRBV5-1	-	TGCGCCAGCAGCTTGGTGGGGGAAGGCTACACCTTC	CASSLVGEGYTF
many	TRBJ2-1	TRBV2	-	TGTGCCAGCACCCTAGCGCCTTCCTACAATGAGCAGTTCTTC	CASTLAPSYNEQFF
many	TRBJ1-2	TRBV27	TRBD1	TGTGCCAGCAGTTTATCCCAGGACAGGTTTAACTATGGCTACACCTTC	CASSLSQDRFNYGYTF
many	TRBJ1-1	TRBV9	-	TGTGCCAGCAGCTCCTTGACAGTGCCCAACACTGAAGCTTTCTTT	CASSSLTVPNTEAFF
many	TRBJ1-4	TRBV29-1	-	TGCAGCGTCGCAGAGAGTAGGGAAAAACTGTTTTTT	CSVAESREKLFF
many	TRBJ1-4	TRBV6-6	TRBD1	TGTGCCAGCAGTTACCCGGTGGGGGGAGGGGGCGCGGAAAAACTGTTTTTT	CASSYPVGGGGAEKLFF
many	TRBJ2-1	TRBV20-1	-	TGCAGTGCTAGAGATCCTATGTCGCGGGCCCCGGGACAAAGTTTTGGGAATGAGCAGTTCTTC	CSARDPMSRAPGQSFGNEQFF
many	TRBJ2-2	TRBV20-1	TRBD2	TGCAGTGCAGAATTCTCGGGACTAGCGGGAGAGGACACCGGGGAGCTGTTTTTT	CSAEFSGLAGEDTGELFF
-	TRBJ1-1	TRBV9	-	TGTGCCAGCAGCGTAGAGCCCGGCGAGAACACTGAAGCTTTCTTT	CASSVEPGENTEAFF
-	TRBJ2-1	TRBV24-1	-	TGTGCCACCTCCTCCGTGGGCCGATATAGTGAGCAGTTCTTC	CATSSVGRYSEQFF
many	TRBJ1-2	TRBV5-1	-	TGCGCCAGCAGCGCCGAATATGGCTACACCTTC	CASSAEYGYTF
-	TRBJ2-1	TRBV24-1	-	TGTGCCACCAGTGATCGATACAATGAGCAGTTCTTC	CATSDRYNEQFF
many	TRBJ2-1	TRBV6-6	-	TGTGCCAGCACCGACGTCGGGGGCGCCTACAATGAGCAGTTCTTC	CASTDVGGAYNEQFF
-	TRBJ2-1	TRBV12-3/TRBV12-4	-	TGTGCCAGCAGTAGGGACACCTACAATGAGCAGTTCTTC	CASSRDTYNEQFF
many	TRBJ1-3	TRBV12-3/TRBV12-4	-	TGTGCCAGCAGTTCCGGGACACTCTCTGGAAACACCATATATTTT	CASSSGTLSGNTIYF